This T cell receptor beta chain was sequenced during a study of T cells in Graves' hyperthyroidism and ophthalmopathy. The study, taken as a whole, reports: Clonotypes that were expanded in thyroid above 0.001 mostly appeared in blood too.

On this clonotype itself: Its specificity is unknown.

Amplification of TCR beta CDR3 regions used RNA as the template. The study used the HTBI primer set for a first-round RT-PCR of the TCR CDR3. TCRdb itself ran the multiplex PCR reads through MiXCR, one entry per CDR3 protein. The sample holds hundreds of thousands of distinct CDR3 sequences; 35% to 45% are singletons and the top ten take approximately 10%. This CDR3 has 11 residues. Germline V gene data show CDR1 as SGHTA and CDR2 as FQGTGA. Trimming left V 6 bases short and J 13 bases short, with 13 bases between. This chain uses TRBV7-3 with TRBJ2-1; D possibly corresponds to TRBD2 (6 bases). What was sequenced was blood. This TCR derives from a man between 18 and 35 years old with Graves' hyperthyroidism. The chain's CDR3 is CASSLGGSQFF. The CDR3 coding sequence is TGTGCCAGCAGTTTAGGAGGGTCACAGTTCTTC. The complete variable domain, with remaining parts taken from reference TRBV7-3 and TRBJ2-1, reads GAGVSQTPSNKVTEKGKYVELRCDPISGHTALYWYRQSLGQGPEFLIYFQGTGAADDSGLPNDRFFAVRPEGSVSTLKIQRTERGDSAVYLCASSLGGSQFFGPGTRLTVL.